Listed here are 5 T cell receptor beta chains from one sample, sequenced in a study of T-cell memory formation after mild COVID-19. A single record per CDR3 protein comes from TCRdb applying MiXCR to the 5' RACE reads. The sample contains roughly 350,000 distinct CDR3 sequences, roughly 15% of which appear only once. The specimen sequenced was PBMCs or a T cell subset sorted from them (not recorded which). Source of these receptors: a young man who had mild COVID-19 (a few samples of this study predate the infection). Cell type and time point are not known.

This clonotype showed up many times. This sequence joins TRBV10-3 and TRBJ2-5; 9 nucleotides agree with TRBD2. CDR1 ENHRY and CDR2 SYGVKD come from the germline V gene. The CDR3 is made up of 20 amino acids. Trimming took 3 bases from V and 5 from J; bases not matched to a gene: 22. The CDR3 reads CAISEFAGTAMQLAGETQYF. In nucleotides, the CDR3 is TGTGCCATCAGTGAATTTGCGGGGACCGCAATGCAGCTAGCGGGGGAGACCCAGTACTTC.

The genes are TRBV7-7 and TRBJ2-2, with D possibly being TRBD2 (6 bases). The CDR3 sequence is 13 residues long. Germline V gene data show CDR1 as SSHAT and CDR2 as FNYEAQ (reference sequence). CDR3 sequence reads: CASGVLNTGELFF. The CDR3 DNA reads as TGTGCTAGCGGCGTCCTTAACACCGGGGAGCTGTTTTTT. Together with reference TRBV7-7 and TRBJ2-2, the CDR3 gives the full variable domain: GAGVSQSPRYKVTKRGQDVTLRCDPISSHATLYWYQQALGQGPEFLTYFNYEAQPDKSGLPSDRFSAERPEGSISTLTIQRTEQRDSAMYRCASGVLNTGELFFGEGSRLTVL.

About this clonotype itself: The junction departs from the called germline gene at one end, perhaps through a read error. The chain joins TRBV10-3 to TRBJ2-3; 7 nucleotides align to TRBD2. CDR1 is ENHRY and CDR2 is SYGVKD in the germline V gene. The CDR3 covers 16 residues. The CDR3 DNA reads as TGTGCCCTCAGTGGTGTAGCGGGCCCCCGCACAGATACGCAGTATTTT. This codes for CALSGVAGPRTDTQYF.

The table lists this clonotype with a few counts. The chain uses TRBV20-1 and TRBJ1-4; possibly TRBD1 for D (6 bases). CDR1 and CDR2 from the germline V gene are DFQATT and SNEGSKA (reference sequence). V lost 3 bases to trimming and J lost 4 bases, with 12 bases between them. CDR3 length: 14 amino acids. CDR3 coding DNA: TGCAGTGCTAGCGGTGGGGGCCGTAATGAAAAACTGTTTTTT. Residues: CSASGGGRNEKLFF.

The genes are TRBV5-1 and TRBJ1-5; D gene unclear. This CDR3 is 14 amino acids long. CDR1 is SGHRS, CDR2 YFSETQ, per germline. Deletions cut 0 bases from V and 6 bases from J, with 10 bases between. The CDR3 protein is CASSLGESGQPQHF. The CDR3, as DNA: TGCGCCAGCAGCTTGGGGGAATCTGGTCAGCCCCAGCATTTT.